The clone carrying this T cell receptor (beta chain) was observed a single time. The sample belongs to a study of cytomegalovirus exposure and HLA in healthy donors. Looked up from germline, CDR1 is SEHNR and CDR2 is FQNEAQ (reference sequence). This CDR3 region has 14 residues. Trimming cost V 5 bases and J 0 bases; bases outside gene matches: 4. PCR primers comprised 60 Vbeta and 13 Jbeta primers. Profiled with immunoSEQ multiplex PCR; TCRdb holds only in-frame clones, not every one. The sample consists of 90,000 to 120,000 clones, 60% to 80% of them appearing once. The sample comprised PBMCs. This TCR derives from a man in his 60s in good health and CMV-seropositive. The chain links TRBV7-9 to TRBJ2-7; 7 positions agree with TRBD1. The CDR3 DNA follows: TGTGCCAGCAGCCTCAGACAGGGCTCCTACGAGCAGTACTTC. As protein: CASSLRQGSYEQYF. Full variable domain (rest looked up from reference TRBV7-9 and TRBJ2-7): DTGVSQNPRHKITKRGQNVTFRCDPISEHNRLYWYRQTLGQGPEFLTYFQNEAQLEKSRLLSDRFSAERPKGSFSTLEIQRTEQGDSAMYLCASSLRQGSYEQYFGPGTRLTVT.